This T cell receptor beta chain stems from a study of T cell responses to AZD1222 COVID-19 vaccine. Trimming shortened V by 0 bases and J by 5 bases, and 10 bases separated the two germline ends. This CDR3 is built from 14 residues. Germline V gives CDR1 WNHNN, CDR2 SYGVQD (reference sequence). The protocol was immunoSEQ multiplex PCR, while the TCRdb copy is restricted to in-frame clones and leaves out a portion. The sample yields about 150,000 clones, roughly 90% seen once. The chain employs TRBV10-1 and TRBJ1-1; TRBD1 might be the D (6 bases). The clonotype was recovered from an adult who received the AZD1222 COVID-19 vaccine. Source: peripheral blood, taken 28 days after the second AZD1222 dose. The CDR3 spells CASSESQGLTEAFF. CDR3 bases: TGCGCCAGCAGTGAGTCGCAGGGGCTTACTGAAGCTTTCTTT.